This TCR beta chain comes out of a study of blood T cell repertoires in COVID-19. Overall study context: The samples span acute and convalescent COVID-19 from the United States, Italy and Spain. T cells, B-cell-depleted T cells, or PBMCs provided the cDNA or gDNA that served as material.

CDR1 and CDR2 from the germline V gene are SGHRS and YFSETQ. The length of the CDR3 is 15 residues. The V gene lost 1 base and the J gene lost 10 bases, with 15 bases spanning the gap. Authors' analysis steps: Amplification with reference gene primers provided the estimates of nucleated cell counts. Only in-frame clones appear in the TCRdb table, and some are missing; sequencing was by immunoSEQ multiplex PCR. Clone size and V and J calls were adopted from that table, with D and trimming inferred from the DNA. This table holds fewer than 350,000 clones, around 89% found once. This sequence joins TRBV5-1 and TRBJ1-6; D not resolved. The sequenced sample consisted of peripheral blood. The TCR sequence derives from a man in his forties with acute or convalescent COVID-19. The CDR3 bases are TGCGCCAGCAGCTTGAAGGAACGCGGTCAATCACCCCTCCACTTT. Translating it yields CASSLKERGQSPLHF.